The rows below give T cell receptor beta chains drawn from one sample of a study of Ad26.COV2.S vaccination and SARS-CoV-2 variants. Repertoires were generated with immunoSEQ multiplex PCR, while TCRdb's copy carries only in-frame clones and drops some. Of over 85,000 clones listed, over 60% are singletons. Sequencing was performed on peripheral blood, taken after recovery from COVID-19. Receptors originate from a human donor who had recovered from COVID-19. CDR3s include the opening cysteine and the closing phenylalanine or tryptophan.

V	J	length	CDR3
TRBV4-3	TRBJ2-7	15	CASSQGEGDPYEQYF
TRBV5-5	TRBJ1-6	15	CASSLSPTGNSPLHF
TRBV7-8	TRBJ2-5	12	CASSQVRETQYF
TRBV11-2	TRBJ1-5	16	CASSALRRTSNQPQHF
TRBV28	TRBJ2-2	18	CASSIILGQGGNTGELFF
TRBV14	TRBJ2-2	14	CASSQVHGAGELFF
TRBV5-5	TRBJ2-1	14	CASTVGGRLLEQFF
TRBV25-1	TRBJ1-5	14	CASSDTGDAQPQHF
TRBV2	TRBJ1-2	13	CASRFQSNYGYTF
TRBV28	TRBJ1-4	12	CASRATNEKLFF
TRBV10-3	TRBJ1-2	15	CAISESTWGRYGYTF
TRBV2	TRBJ1-4	14	CASLRGANNEKLFF
TRBV7-2	TRBJ2-7	15	CASSFRAGQLYEQYF
TRBV4-3	TRBJ2-1	12	CASSLAGSEQFF
TRBV19	TRBJ1-2	15	CASSIVRMANYGYTF
TRBV15	TRBJ1-2	15	CATSREQGAWYGYTF
TRBV6-1	TRBJ2-2	15	CASSDRGHGTGELFF
TRBV5-1	TRBJ1-4	14	CASSLEWVGEKLFF
TRBV12-3/TRBV12-4	TRBJ1-4	13	CASSRSAWEKLFF
TRBV4-3	TRBJ2-7	13	CASSQGTQVEQYF
TRBV6-5	TRBJ2-1	12	CASSNGQGTAFF
TRBV4-2	TRBJ2-2	16	CASSPGQGGSTGELFF
TRBV5-1	TRBJ2-1	14	CASSASGGANEQFF
TRBV5-4	TRBJ2-3	17	CASSLAALRGRSDTQYF
TRBV7-2	TRBJ2-7	16	CASSPGQGAISYEQYF
TRBV13	TRBJ2-5	15	CASSFNLGGQETQYF
TRBV3-1/TRBV3-2	TRBJ2-2	13	CASSQATPGELFF
TRBV24-1	TRBJ1-5	13	CATSDEGYQPQHF
TRBV6-2/TRBV6-3	TRBJ2-2	16	CASSHGEGLKAGELFF
TRBV10-2	TRBJ2-5	15	CASSEANPRMETQYF
TRBV19	TRBJ2-5	14	CASSPPGVVETQYF
TRBV21-1	TRBJ2-1	16	CASSPRRDESHNEQFF
TRBV28	TRBJ1-1	15	CASRPRGIMNTEAFF
TRBV30	TRBJ2-5	13	CAWSVRGGETQYF
TRBV18	TRBJ2-3	15	CASSPGQGASDTQYF
TRBV5-6	TRBJ2-1	16	CASRGLAGASYNEQFF
TRBV30	TRBJ2-7	17	CAWTAVKGDFGAYEQYF
TRBV12-3/TRBV12-4	TRBJ2-2	13	CASSFADTGELFF
TRBV7-9	TRBJ2-3	14	CASSLAGATDTQYF
TRBV6-5	TRBJ2-7	15	CASSYVGTLPGEQYF
TRBV7-6	TRBJ2-5	15	CASSLALGQGETQYF
TRBV3-1/TRBV3-2	TRBJ1-6	15	CASSQGHTLGSPLHF
TRBV24-1	TRBJ1-2	14	CATSDSDRENGYTF
TRBV10-3	TRBJ1-2	13	CAIGTERNYGYTF
TRBV7-6	TRBJ2-2	16	CASIRSGQGAAGELFF
TRBV7-2	TRBJ2-5	15	CASSPQGRGQETQYF
TRBV5-1	TRBJ2-3	16	CASSSKAGVGTDTQYF
TRBV9	TRBJ1-4	13	CASSARWGEKLFF